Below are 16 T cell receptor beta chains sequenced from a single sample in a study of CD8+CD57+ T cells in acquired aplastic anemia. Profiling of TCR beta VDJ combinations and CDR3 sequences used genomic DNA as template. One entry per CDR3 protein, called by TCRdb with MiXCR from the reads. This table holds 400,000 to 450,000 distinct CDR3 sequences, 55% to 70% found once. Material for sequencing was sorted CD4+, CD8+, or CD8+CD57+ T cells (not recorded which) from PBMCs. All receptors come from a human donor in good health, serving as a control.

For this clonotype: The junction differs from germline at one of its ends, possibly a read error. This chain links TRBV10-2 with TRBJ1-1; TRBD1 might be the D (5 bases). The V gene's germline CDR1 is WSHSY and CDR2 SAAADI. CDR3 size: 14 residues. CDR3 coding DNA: TGTGCCAGCATCCCCGAAGCTGGGACCAATGAAGCCCTCTTT. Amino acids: CASIPEAGTNEALF.

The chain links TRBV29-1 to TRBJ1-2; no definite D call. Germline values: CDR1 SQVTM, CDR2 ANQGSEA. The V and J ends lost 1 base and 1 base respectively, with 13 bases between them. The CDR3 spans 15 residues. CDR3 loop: CSVEGEVQVNYGYTF. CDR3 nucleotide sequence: TGCAGCGTTGAAGGTGAAGTTCAGGTTAACTATGGCTACACCTTC.

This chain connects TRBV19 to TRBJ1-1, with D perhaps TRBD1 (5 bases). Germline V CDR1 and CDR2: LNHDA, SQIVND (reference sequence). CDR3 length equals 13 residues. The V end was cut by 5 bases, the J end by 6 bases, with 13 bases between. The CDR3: CASSVGRGAEAFF. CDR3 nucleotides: TGTGCCAGTAGTGTAGGTCGGGGCGCTGAAGCTTTCTTT.

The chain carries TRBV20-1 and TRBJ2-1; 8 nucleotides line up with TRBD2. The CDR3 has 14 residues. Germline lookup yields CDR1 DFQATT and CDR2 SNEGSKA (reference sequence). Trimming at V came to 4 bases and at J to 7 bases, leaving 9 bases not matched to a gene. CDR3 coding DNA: TGCAGTGCTACCGGGAGGGGGGATGAAAATGAGCAGTTCTTC. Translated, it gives CSATGRGDENEQFF.

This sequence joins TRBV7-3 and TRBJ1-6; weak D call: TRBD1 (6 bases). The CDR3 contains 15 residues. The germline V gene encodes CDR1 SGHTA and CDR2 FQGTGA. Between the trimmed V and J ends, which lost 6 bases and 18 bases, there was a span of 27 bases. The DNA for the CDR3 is TGTGCCAGCAGTTTGGGACAAAAGGATTCACCCCTCCACCACTTT. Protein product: CASSLGQKDSPLHHF.

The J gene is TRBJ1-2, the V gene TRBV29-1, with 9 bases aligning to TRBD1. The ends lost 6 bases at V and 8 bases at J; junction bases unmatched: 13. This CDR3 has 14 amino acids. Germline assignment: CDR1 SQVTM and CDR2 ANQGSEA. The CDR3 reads CSVALGQGSRGYTF. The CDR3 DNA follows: TGCAGCGTCGCCTTGGGACAGGGTAGTCGGGGCTACACCTTC.

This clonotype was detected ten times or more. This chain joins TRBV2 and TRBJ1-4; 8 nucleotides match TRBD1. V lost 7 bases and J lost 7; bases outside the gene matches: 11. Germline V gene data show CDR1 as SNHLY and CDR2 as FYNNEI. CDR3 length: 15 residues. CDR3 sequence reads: CASKSTTGAGEKLFF. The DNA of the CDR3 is TGTGCCAGCAAAAGTACGACAGGGGCGGGTGAAAAACTGTTTTTT.

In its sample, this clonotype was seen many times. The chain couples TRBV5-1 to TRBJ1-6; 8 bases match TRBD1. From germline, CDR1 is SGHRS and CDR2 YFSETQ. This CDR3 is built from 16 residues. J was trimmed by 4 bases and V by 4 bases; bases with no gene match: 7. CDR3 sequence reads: CASSPTTGVYNSPLHF. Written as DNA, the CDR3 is TGCGCCAGCAGCCCAACGACAGGGGTTTATAATTCACCCCTCCACTTT.

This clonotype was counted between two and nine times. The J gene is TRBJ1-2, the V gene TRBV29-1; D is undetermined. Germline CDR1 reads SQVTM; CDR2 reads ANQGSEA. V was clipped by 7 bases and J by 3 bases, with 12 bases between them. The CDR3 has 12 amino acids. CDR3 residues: CSAGDAYYGYTF. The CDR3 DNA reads TGCAGCGCTGGAGATGCTTACTATGGCTACACCTTC.

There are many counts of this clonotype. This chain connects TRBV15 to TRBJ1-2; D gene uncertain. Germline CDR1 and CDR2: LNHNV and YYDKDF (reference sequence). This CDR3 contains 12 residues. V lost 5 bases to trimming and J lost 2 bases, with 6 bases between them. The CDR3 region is CATSGRNYGYTF. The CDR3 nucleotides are TGTGCCACCAGCGGGCGGAACTATGGCTACACCTTC.

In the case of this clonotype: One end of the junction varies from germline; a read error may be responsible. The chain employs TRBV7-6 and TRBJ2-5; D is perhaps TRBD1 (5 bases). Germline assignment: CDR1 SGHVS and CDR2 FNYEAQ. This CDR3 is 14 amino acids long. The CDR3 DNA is TGTGCCAGCAGCGAGGCAGGGCCCGCGGCAGGAAAGAACTTC. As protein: CASSEAGPAAGKNF.

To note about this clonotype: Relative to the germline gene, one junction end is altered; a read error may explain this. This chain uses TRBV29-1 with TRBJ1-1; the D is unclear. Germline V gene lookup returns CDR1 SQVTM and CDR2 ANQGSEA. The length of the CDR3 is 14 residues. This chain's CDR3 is CAGSPRVTNTEAFF. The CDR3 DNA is TGTGCCGGCAGCCCACGGGTCACGAACACTGAAGCTTTCTTT.

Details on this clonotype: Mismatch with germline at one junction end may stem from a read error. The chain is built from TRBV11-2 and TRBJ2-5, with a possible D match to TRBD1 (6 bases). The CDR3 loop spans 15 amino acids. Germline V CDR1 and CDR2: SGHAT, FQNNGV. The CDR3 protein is CTSSIGGSWAGTQYF. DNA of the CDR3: TGTACCAGTAGCATAGGGGGTAGCTGGGCGGGGACCCAGTACTTC.

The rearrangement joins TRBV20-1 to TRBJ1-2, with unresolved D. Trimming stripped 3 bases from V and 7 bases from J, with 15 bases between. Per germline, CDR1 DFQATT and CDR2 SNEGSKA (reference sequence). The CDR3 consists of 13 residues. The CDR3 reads CSASRLQNTGYTF. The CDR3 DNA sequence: TGCAGTGCTAGCCGTCTACAGAACACTGGCTACACCTTC.

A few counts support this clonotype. CDR3 nucleotides: TGTGCCAGCAGCTTGGACTCTAGCGGCTCCCAGTACTTC. Translation gives CASSLDSSGSQYF. The rearrangement joins TRBV5-4 to TRBJ2-5; 7 bases map to TRBD2. The ends lost 0 bases at V and 9 bases at J; junction bases unmatched: 5. This CDR3 contains 13 residues. From germline, CDR1 is SGHNT and CDR2 YYREEE (reference sequence).

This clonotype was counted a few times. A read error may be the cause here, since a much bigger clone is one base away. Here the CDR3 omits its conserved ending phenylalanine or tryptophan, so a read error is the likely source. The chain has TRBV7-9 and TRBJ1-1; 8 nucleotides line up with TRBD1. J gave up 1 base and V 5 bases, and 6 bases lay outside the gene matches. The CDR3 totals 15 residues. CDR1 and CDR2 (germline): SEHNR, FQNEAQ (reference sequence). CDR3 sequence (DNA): TGTGCCAGCAGCCCAGGGGGCGCGGGGAACACTGAAGCTTTCTCT. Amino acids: CASSPGGAGNTEAFS.